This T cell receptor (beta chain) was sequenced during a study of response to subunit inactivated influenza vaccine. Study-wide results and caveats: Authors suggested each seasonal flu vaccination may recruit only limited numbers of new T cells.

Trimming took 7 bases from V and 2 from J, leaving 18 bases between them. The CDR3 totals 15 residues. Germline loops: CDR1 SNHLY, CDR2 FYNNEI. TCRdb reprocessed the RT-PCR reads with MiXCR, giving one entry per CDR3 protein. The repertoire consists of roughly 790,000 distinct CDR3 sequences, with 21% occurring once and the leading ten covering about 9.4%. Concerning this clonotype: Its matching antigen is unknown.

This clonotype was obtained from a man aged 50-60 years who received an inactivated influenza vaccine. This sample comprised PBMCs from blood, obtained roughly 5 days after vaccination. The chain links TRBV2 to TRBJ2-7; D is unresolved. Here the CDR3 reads CASKTDRANAYEQYF. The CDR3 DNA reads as TGTGCCAGCAAGACGGACCGGGCCAACGCCTACGAGCAGTACTTC.